This T cell receptor (beta chain) was sequenced for a study of blood T cells in healthy people across ages. Study findings and constraints: Changes seen in expanded clonotypes were possibly confounded by donor CMV status left unknown.

About this clonotype itself: Antigen specificity is unknown.

A second PCR of about 7 to 12 cycles used a sample-barcoded 5' primer and a J-beta primer mix. Each CDR3 protein is one row after TCRdb ran MiXCR on the 5' RACE reads. The table lists 580,000 or so distinct CDR3 sequences, roughly 48% of them singletons. Unmatched junction bases numbered 6, after V lost 0 bases and J lost 6 bases. The CDR3 is made up of 16 amino acids. CDR1 and CDR2 from the germline V gene are LGHNA and YNFKEQ. Sequenced material: blood. The rearrangement joins TRBV4-2 to TRBJ2-2; 8 nucleotides match TRBD2. This clonotype was obtained from an elderly man in good health. CDR3 residues: CASSQDPAGAPGELFF. The CDR3 DNA sequence: TGTGCCAGCAGCCAAGACCCAGCGGGAGCTCCCGGGGAGCTGTTTTTT.